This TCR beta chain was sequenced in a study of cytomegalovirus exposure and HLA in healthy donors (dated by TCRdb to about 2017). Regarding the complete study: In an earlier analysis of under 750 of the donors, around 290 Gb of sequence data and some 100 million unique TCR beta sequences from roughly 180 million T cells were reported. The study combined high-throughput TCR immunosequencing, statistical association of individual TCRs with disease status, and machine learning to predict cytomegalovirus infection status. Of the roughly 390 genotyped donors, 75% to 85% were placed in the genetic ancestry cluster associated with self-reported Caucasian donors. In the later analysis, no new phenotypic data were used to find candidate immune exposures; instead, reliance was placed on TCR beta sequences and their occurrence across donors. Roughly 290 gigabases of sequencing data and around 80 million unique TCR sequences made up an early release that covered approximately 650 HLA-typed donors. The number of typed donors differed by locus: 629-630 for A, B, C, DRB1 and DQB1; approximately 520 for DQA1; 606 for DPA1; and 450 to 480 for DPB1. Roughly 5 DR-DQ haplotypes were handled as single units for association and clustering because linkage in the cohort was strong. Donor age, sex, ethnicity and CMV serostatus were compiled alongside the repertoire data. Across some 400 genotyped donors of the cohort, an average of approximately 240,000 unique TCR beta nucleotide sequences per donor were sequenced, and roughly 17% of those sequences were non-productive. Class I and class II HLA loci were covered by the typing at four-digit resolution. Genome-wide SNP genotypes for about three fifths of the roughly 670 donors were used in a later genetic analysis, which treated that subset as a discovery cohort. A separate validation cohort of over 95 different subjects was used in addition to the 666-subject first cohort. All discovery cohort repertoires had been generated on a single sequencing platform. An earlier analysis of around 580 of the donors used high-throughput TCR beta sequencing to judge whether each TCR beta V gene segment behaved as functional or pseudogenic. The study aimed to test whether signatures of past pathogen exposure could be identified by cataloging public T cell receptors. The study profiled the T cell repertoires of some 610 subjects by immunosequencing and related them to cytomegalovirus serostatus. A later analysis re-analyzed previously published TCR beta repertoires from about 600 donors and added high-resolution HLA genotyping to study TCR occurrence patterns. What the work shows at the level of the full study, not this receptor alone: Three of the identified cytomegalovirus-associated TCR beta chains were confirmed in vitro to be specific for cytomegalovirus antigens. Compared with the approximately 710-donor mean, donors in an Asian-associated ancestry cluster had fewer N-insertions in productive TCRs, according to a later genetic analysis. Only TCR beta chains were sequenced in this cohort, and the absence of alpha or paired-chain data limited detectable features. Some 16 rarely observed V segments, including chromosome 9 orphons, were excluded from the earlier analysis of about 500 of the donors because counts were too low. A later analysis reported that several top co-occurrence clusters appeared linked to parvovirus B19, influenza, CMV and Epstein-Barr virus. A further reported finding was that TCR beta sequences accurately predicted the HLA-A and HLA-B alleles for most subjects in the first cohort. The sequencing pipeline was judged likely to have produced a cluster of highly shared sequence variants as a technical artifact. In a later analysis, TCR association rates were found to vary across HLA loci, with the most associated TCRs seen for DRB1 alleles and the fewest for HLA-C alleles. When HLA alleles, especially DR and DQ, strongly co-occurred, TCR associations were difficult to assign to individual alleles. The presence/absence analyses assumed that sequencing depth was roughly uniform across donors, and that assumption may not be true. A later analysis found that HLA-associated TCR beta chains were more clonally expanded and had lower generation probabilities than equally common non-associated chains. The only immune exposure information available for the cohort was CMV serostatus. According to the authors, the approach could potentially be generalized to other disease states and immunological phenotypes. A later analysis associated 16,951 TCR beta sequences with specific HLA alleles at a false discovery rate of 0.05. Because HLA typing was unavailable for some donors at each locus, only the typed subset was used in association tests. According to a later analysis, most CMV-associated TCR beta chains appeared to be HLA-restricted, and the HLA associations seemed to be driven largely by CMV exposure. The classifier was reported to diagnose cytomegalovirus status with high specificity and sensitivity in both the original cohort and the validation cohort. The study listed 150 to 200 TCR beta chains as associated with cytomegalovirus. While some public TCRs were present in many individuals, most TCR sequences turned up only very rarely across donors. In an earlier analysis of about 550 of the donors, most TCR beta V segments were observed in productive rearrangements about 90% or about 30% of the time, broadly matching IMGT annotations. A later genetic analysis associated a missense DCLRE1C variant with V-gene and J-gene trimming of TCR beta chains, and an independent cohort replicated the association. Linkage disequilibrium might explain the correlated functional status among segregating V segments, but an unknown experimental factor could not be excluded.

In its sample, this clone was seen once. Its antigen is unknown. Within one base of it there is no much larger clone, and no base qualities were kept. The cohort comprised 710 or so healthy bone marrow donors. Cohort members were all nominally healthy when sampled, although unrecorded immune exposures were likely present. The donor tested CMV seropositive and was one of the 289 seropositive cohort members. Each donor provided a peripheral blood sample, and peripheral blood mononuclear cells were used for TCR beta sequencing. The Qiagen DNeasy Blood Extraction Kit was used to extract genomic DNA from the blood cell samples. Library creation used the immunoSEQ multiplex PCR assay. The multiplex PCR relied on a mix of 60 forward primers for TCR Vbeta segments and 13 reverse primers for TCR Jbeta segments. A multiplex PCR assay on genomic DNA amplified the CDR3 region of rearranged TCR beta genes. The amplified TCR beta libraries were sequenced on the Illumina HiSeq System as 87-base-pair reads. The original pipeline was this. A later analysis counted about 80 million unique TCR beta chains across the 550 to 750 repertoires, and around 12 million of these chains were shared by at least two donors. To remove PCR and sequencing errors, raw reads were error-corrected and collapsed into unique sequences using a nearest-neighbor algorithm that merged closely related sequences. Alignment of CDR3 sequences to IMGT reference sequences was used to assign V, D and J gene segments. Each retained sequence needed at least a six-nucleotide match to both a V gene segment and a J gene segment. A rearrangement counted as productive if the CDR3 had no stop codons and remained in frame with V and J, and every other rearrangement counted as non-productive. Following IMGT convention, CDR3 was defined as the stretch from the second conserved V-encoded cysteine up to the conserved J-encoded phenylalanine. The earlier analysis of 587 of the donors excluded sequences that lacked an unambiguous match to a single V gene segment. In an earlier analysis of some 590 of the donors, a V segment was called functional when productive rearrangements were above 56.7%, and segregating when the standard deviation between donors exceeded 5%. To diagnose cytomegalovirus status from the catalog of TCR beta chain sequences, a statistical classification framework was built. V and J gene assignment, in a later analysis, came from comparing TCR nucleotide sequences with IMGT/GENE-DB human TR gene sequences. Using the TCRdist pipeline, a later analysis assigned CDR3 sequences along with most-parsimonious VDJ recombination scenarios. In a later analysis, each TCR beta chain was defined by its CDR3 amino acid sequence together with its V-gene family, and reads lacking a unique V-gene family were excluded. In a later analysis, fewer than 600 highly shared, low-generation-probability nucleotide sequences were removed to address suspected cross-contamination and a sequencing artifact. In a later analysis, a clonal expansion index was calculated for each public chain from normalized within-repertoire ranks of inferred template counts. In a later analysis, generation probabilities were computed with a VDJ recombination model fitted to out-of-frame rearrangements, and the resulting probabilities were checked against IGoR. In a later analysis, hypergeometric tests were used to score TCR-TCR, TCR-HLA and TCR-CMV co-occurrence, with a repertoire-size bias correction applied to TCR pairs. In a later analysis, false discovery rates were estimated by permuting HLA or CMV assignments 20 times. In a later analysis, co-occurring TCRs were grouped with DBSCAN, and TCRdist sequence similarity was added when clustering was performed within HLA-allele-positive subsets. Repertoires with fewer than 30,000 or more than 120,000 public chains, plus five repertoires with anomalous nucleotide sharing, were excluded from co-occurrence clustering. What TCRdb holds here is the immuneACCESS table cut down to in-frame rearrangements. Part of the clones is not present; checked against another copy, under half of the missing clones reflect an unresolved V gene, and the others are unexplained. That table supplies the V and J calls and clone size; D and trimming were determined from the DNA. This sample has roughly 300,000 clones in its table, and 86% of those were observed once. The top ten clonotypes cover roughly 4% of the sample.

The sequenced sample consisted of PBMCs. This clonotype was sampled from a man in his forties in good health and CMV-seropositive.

The CDR3 protein: CASSLRGGETQYF. The nucleotides are TGTGCCAGCAGTTTGCGGGGGGGAGAGACCCAGTACTTC. Recombination joined TRBV27 with TRBJ2-5; 9 central bases correspond to TRBD2. CDR1 and CDR2, looked up from the germline V gene (reference sequence), are MNHEY and SMNVEV. V is trimmed back by 3 bases and J by 4 bases, and the junction contains 0 bases that no gene match accounts for. Counted from cysteine to phenylalanine, this CDR3 has 13 amino acids. The entry retains the CDR3 DNA only, 39 bases that are in frame from base 1.